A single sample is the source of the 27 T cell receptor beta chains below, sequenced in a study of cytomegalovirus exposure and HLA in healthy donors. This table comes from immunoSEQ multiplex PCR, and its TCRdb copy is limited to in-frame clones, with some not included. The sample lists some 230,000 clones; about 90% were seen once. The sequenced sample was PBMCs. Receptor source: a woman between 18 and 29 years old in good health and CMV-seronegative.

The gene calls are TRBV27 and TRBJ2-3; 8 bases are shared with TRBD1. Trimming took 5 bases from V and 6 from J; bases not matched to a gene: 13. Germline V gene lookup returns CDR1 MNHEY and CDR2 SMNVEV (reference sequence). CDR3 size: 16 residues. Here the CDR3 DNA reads TGTGCCAGCAGTATTCTAGCAGGGGGCAATATGGATACGCAGTATTTT. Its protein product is CASSILAGGNMDTQYF.

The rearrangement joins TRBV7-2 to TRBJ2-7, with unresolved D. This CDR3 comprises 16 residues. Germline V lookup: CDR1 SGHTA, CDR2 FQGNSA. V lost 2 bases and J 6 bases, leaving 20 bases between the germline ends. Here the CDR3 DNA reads TGTGCCAGCAGCTTACGTGTCTGGCACCCAACGGGCGAGCAGTACTTC. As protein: CASSLRVWHPTGEQYF.

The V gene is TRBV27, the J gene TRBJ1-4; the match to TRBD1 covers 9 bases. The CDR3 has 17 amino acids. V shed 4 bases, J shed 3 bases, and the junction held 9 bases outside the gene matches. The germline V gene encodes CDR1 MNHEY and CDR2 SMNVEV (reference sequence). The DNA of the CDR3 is TGTGCCAGCAGTTCGGGACAGGGATATGGGTCTAATGAAAAACTGTTTTTT. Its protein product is CASSSGQGYGSNEKLFF.

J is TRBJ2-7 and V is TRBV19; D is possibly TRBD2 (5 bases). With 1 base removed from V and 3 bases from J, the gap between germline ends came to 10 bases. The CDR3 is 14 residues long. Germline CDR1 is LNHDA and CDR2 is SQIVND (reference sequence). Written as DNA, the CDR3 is TGTGCCAGTAGTATAGGAGGGAGTGTCTACGAGCAGTACTTC. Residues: CASSIGGSVYEQYF.

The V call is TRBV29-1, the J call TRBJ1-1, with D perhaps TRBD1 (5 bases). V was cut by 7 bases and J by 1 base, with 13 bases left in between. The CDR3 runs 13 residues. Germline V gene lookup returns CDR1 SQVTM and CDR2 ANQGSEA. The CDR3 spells CSGRERGNTEAFF. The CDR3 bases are TGCAGCGGCAGAGAAAGGGGGAACACTGAAGCTTTCTTT.

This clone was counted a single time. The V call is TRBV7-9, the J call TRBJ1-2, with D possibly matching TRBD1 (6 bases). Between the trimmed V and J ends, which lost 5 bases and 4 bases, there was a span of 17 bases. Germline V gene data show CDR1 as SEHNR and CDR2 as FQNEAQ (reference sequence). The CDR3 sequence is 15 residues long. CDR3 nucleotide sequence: TGTGCCAGCAGCCCCCCCGGGACAAGAGGCTATGGCTACACCTTC. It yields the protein CASSPPGTRGYGYTF.

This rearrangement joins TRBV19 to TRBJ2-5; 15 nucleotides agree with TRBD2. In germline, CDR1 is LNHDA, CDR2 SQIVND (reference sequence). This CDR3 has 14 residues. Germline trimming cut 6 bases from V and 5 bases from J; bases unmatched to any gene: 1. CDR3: CASSGLAGGETQYF. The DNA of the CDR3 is TGTGCCAGTAGCGGACTAGCGGGAGGGGAGACCCAGTACTTC.

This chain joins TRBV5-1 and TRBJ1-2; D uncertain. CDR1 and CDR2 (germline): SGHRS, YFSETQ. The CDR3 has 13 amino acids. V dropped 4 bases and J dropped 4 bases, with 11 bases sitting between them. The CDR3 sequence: CASSPEGVYGYTF. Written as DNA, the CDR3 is TGCGCCAGCAGCCCGGAGGGAGTCTATGGCTACACCTTC.

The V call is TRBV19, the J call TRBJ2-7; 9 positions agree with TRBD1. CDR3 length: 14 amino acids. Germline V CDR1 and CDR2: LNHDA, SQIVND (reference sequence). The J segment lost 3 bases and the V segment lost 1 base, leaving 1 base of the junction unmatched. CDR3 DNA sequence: TGTGCCAGTAGTATAGGGGGACAGGGCTACGAGCAGTACTTC. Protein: CASSIGGQGYEQYF.

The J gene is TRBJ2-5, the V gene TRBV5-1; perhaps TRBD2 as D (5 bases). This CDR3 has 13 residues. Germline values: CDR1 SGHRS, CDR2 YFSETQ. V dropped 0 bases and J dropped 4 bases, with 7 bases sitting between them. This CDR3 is CASSLGGGETQYF. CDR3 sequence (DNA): TGCGCCAGCAGCTTGGGAGGAGGAGAGACCCAGTACTTC.

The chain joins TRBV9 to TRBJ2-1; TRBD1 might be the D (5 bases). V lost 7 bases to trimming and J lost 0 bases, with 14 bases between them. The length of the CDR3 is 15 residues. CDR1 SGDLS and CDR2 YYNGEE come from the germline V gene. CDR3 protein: CASSLGATSYNEQFF. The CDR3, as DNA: TGTGCCAGCTCCTTAGGGGCGACCTCCTACAATGAGCAGTTCTTC.

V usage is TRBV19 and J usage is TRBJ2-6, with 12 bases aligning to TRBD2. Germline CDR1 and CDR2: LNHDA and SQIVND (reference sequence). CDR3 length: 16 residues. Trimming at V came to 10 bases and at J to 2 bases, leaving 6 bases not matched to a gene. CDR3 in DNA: TGTGCCACCCAGCGACTAGCGGGAGCTGGGGCCAACGTCCTGACTTTC. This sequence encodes CATQRLAGAGANVLTF.

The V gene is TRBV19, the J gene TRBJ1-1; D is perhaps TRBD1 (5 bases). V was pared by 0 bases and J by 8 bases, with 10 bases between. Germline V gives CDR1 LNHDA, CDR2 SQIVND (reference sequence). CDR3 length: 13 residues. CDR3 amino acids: CASSIDRQLEAFF. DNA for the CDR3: TGTGCCAGTAGTATAGATCGACAGCTCGAAGCTTTCTTT.

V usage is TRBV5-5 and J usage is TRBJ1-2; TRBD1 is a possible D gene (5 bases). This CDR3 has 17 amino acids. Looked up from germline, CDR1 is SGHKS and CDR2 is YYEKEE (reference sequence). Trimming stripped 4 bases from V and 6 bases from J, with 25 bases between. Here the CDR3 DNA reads TGTGCCAGCAGCCCCTTCATGGAGGGAGAGGGACTGGATGGCTACACCTTC. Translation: CASSPFMEGEGLDGYTF.

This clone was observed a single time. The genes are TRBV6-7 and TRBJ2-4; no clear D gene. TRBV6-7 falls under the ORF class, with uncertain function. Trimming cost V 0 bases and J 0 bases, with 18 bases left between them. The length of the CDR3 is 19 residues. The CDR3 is CASSYSPNQNTIAKNIQYF. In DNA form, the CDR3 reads TGTGCCAGCAGTTACTCGCCGAATCAAAACACAATAGCCAAAAACATTCAGTACTTC.

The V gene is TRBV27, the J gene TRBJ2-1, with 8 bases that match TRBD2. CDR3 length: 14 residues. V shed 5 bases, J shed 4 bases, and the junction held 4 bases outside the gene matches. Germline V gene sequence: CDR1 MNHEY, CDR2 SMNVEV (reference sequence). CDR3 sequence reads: CASSKRELYNEQFF. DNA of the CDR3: TGTGCCAGCAGTAAGCGGGAGCTGTACAATGAGCAGTTCTTC.

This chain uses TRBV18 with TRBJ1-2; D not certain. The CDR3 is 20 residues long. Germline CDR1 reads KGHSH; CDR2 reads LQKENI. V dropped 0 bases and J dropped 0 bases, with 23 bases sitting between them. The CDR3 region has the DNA TGTGCCAGCTCACCACCACCTTCCTTACTGAGGGCCGGAGCTAACTATGGCTACACCTTC. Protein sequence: CASSPPPSLLRAGANYGYTF.

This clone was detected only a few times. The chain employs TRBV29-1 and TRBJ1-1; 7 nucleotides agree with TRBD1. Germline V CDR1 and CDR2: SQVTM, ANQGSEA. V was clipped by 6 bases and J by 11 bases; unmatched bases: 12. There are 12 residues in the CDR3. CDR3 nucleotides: TGCAGCGTCCAGGGGGGCGTTTTTCGGGCTTTCTTT. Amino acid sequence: CSVQGGVFRAFF.

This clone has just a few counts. The CDR3: CASSSSDRGNYGYTF. CDR3 nucleotide sequence: TGTGCCAGCAGCTCCTCGGACAGGGGGAACTATGGCTACACCTTC. The chain uses TRBV6-5 and TRBJ1-2, with 10 bases matching TRBD1. V was clipped by 6 bases and J by 2 bases; unmatched bases: 6. The CDR3 contains 15 residues. Per germline, CDR1 MNHEY and CDR2 SVGAGI.

The CDR3 region is CASSRTSGSYEQYF. The CDR3 DNA follows: TGTGCCAGCAGTCGGACTAGCGGGTCCTACGAGCAGTACTTC. The chain recombines TRBV27 with TRBJ2-7; 11 bases are a match to TRBD2. The CDR3 extends over 14 amino acids. V gave up 5 bases and J gave up 1 base; unmatched junction bases: 1. Germline V gives CDR1 MNHEY, CDR2 SMNVEV (reference sequence).

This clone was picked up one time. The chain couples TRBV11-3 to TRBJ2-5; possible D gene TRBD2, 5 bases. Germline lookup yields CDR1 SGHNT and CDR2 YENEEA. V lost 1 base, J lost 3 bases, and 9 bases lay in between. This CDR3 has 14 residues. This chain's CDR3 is CASSLGTLKETQYF. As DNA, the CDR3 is TGTGCCAGCAGCTTAGGGACTCTAAAAGAGACCCAGTACTTC.

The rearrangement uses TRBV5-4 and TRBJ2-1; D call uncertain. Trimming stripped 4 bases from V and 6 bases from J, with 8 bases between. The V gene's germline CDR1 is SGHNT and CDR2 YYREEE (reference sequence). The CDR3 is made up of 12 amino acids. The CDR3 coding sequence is TGTGCCAGCAGCCTCGTCAGCAATGAGCAGTTCTTC. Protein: CASSLVSNEQFF.

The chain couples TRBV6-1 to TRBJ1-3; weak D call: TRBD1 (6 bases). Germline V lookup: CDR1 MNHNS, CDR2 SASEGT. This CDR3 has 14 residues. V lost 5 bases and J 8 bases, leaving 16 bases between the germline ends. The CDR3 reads CASSIGRGVYTIYF. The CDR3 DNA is TGTGCCAGCAGTATAGGCAGGGGCGTTTACACCATATATTTT.

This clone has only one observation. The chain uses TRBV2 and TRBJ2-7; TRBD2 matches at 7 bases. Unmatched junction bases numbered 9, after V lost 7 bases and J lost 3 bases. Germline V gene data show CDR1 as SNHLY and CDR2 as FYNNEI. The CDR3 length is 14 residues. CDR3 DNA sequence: TGTGCCAGCATCATGGTTGGGAGGGGCTACGAGCAGTACTTC. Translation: CASIMVGRGYEQYF.

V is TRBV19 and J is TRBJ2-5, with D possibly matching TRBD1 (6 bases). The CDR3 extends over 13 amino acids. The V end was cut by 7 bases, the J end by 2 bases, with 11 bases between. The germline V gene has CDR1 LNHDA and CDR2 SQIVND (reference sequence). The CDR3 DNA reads TGTGCCAGTACCTTAACAGGGCAAGAGACCCAGTACTTC. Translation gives CASTLTGQETQYF.

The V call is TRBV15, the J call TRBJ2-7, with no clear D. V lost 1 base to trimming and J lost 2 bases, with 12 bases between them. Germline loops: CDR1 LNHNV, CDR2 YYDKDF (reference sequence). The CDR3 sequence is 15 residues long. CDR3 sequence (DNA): TGTGCCACCAGCAGAGGCGGAGCCTATGCCTACGAGCAGTACTTC. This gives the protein CATSRGGAYAYEQYF.

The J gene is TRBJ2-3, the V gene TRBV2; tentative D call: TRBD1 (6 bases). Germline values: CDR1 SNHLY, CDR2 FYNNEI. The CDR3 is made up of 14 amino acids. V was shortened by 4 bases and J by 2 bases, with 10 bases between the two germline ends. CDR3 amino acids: CASSGGGFTDTQYF. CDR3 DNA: TGTGCCAGCAGTGGAGGGGGATTCACAGATACGCAGTATTTT.